This is a list of T cell receptor beta chains from one sample in a study of blood T cell repertoires in COVID-19. The assay was immunoSEQ multiplex PCR, and TCRdb's table has in-frame clones only and misses some. The data show about 290,000 clones, around nine tenths seen once. Source material: peripheral blood. The receptors derive from a woman in her 30s with COVID-19, enrolled during active disease. CDR3s include the opening cysteine and the closing phenylalanine or tryptophan. The D gene is left open where the match is weak. Expanded clones are given a class, and other clones once, few, many or no size at all.

clone_size	cdr3_length	v_call	d_call	j_call	cdr3_nt	cdr3_aa
few	16	TRBV4-1	TRBD2	TRBJ2-7	TGCGCCAGCAGCCAAGATAGCAGCGGGGGGGAATACGAGCAGTACTTC	CASSQDSSGGEYEQYF
few	16	TRBV6-1	TRBD1	TRBJ1-5	TGTGCCAGCAGTGTCCCAAGGGGGCAGGGCAATCAGCCCCAGCATTTT	CASSVPRGQGNQPQHF
NA	16	TRBV4-2	NA	TRBJ1-1	TGTGCCAGCTCCCTCTCGGGGGTCACTGGGGACACTGAAGCTTTCTTT	CASSLSGVTGDTEAFF
once	16	TRBV5-1	NA	TRBJ1-2	TGCGCCAGCAGCTTGGACTTATCGGGGGGCGCGGGTGGCTACACCTTC	CASSLDLSGGAGGYTF
NA	12	TRBV2	NA	TRBJ1-2	TGTGCCAGCAGCACGGGTAACTATGGCTACACCTTC	CASSTGNYGYTF
NA	15	TRBV5-1	NA	TRBJ1-3	TGCGCCAGCAGTCCTTCCAGGTACTCTGGAAACACCATATATTTT	CASSPSRYSGNTIYF
NA	16	TRBV3-1/TRBV3-2	TRBD2	TRBJ2-1	TGTGCCAGCAAGCAGTTATCAGCGGGGGGGCCAAATGAGCAGTTCTTC	CASKQLSAGGPNEQFF
NA	14	TRBV18	TRBD1	TRBJ1-1	TGTGCCAGCTCACCACCAGGACAGGGGGGGGAAGCTTTCTTT	CASSPPGQGGEAFF
NA	15	TRBV11-2	TRBD2	TRBJ2-7	TGTGCCAGCAGACTGTATAGCGGGATGGACTACGAGCAGTACTTC	CASRLYSGMDYEQYF
NA	16	TRBV4-2	TRBD1	TRBJ2-1	TGTGCCAGCAGCCAAGTCGACAGGGGGCGGGGGAATGAGCAGTTCTTC	CASSQVDRGRGNEQFF
few	13	TRBV12-3/TRBV12-4	TRBD2	TRBJ2-7	TGTGCCAGCAGTTTGACTAGCGGGTACGAGCAGTACTTC	CASSLTSGYEQYF
NA	16	TRBV9	NA	TRBJ2-7	TGTGCCAGCAGCGTATTTAGTACAGCCAAAGAGTACGAGCAGTACTTC	CASSVFSTAKEYEQYF
once	13	TRBV11-2	NA	TRBJ2-7	TGTGCCAGCAGCTTCCAGATCAGCTACGAGCAGTACTTC	CASSFQISYEQYF
NA	15	TRBV4-1	NA	TRBJ2-7	TGCGCCAGCAGCCAATACGGCAGGGGCGCCTACGAGCAGTACTTC	CASSQYGRGAYEQYF
NA	17	TRBV2	TRBD1	TRBJ2-3	TGTGCCAGCAGGGCTCCAATGGCGGGACAGGGGGTGGATACGCAGTATTTT	CASRAPMAGQGVDTQYF
NA	13	TRBV19	TRBD1	TRBJ1-2	TGTGCCAGTAGTCCCCGGGACAGGGGTGGCTACACCTTC	CASSPRDRGGYTF
NA	14	TRBV6-5	TRBD1	TRBJ1-2	TGTGCCAGCAGACCTGGGACAGAGATCTATGGCTACACCTTC	CASRPGTEIYGYTF
NA	13	TRBV7-7	NA	TRBJ2-2	TGTGCCAGCAGCTTAGAGGGGACCGGGGAGCTGTTTTTT	CASSLEGTGELFF
NA	14	TRBV2	TRBD2	TRBJ2-7	TGTGCCAGCAGTGAGGGACTAGCCCACCGAGGGCAGTACTTC	CASSEGLAHRGQYF
NA	17	TRBV12-5	NA	TRBJ1-4	TGTGCTAGTGGTTTGAGTCAGGGTACAGCAACTAATGAAAAACTGTTTTTT	CASGLSQGTATNEKLFF
NA	15	TRBV19	TRBD2	TRBJ2-5	TGTGCCAGTAGCAGAGCGGGACTAGGGCAAGAGACCCAGTACTTC	CASSRAGLGQETQYF
once	15	TRBV4-1	TRBD1	TRBJ1-6	TGCGCCAGCAGCCATAGGGACAGGGGGCAATCACCCCTCCACTTT	CASSHRDRGQSPLHF
NA	11	TRBV14	NA	TRBJ2-2	TGTGCCAGCAGCCGTAACGGGGAGCTGTTTTTT	CASSRNGELFF
NA	17	TRBV5-6	NA	TRBJ1-2	TGTGCCAGCTTCCTATGGGCGGGGCCCTTTTCTAACTATGGCTACACCTTC	CASFLWAGPFSNYGYTF
once	12	TRBV19	TRBD1	TRBJ1-2	TGTGCCAGTAGTTCAGACAGGGCTGGCTACACCTTC	CASSSDRAGYTF
NA	14	TRBV4-1	NA	TRBJ2-5	TGCGCCAGCAGCGTTTGGGGCAGCCAAGAGACCCAGTACTTC	CASSVWGSQETQYF
NA	17	TRBV4-2	TRBD1	TRBJ1-6	TGTGCCAGCAGCCACCTTCAGGGGGGCCCGATGGCATCACCCCTCCACTTT	CASSHLQGGPMASPLHF
NA	16	TRBV5-4	NA	TRBJ2-3	TGTGCCAGCAGCGATGGACAGATCCGAAGCACAGATACGCAGTATTTT	CASSDGQIRSTDTQYF
few	15	TRBV10-1	TRBD1	TRBJ1-5	TGCGCCAGCAGCTCTAAACAGGGGGGCAATCAGCCCCAGCATTTT	CASSSKQGGNQPQHF
once	13	TRBV28	TRBD1	TRBJ1-2	TGTGCCAGCACCAAGGACAGGGTTGATGGCTACACCTTC	CASTKDRVDGYTF
NA	14	TRBV7-9	TRBD1	TRBJ1-4	TGTGCCAGCAGCAGACAGGGATTTCAAGAAAAACTGTTTTTT	CASSRQGFQEKLFF
NA	15	TRBV2	NA	TRBJ2-7	TGTGCCAGCAGTGAGACGGGACGGTCCGGGGGCGAGCAGTACTTC	CASSETGRSGGEQYF
NA	12	TRBV6-5	NA	TRBJ1-1	TGTGCCAGCAGTTACGGGGGGACTGAAGCTTTCTTT	CASSYGGTEAFF
NA	21	TRBV19	TRBD2	TRBJ2-1	TGTGCCAGTAGTATAAGGCCCCCGGTAGGAGCGGGGAGAAGCTCCTACAATGAGCAGTTCTTC	CASSIRPPVGAGRSSYNEQFF
NA	13	TRBV4-1	NA	TRBJ1-1	TGCGCCAGCAGCCAGGGGTTGGAGGCTGAAGCTTTCTTT	CASSQGLEAEAFF
NA	15	TRBV18	TRBD2	TRBJ2-1	TGTGCCAGCTCATCCAAGCGGGACTCCTACAATGAGCAGTTCTTC	CASSSKRDSYNEQFF
NA	15	TRBV25-1	NA	TRBJ2-3	TGTGCCAGCAGTGAATGGGGGACTAGCACAGATACGCAGTATTTT	CASSEWGTSTDTQYF
NA	13	TRBV2	TRBD2	TRBJ2-1	TGTGCCATCTGGGCGGGGGGGCAAGTTGAGCAGTTCTTC	CAIWAGGQVEQFF
NA	16	TRBV5-5	NA	TRBJ2-3	TGTGCCAGCAGCTTGGAGGGGACCGAGGGGGCAGATACGCAGTATTTT	CASSLEGTEGADTQYF
NA	17	TRBV5-5	NA	TRBJ1-3	TGTGCCAGCAGCTTGGGTCGGCAGGGTCTCTCTGGAAACACCATATATTTT	CASSLGRQGLSGNTIYF
NA	13	TRBV7-9	TRBD1	TRBJ1-5	TGTGCCAGCAGCCCTGGACAGGGGCAGCCCCAGCATTTT	CASSPGQGQPQHF
NA	15	TRBV28	TRBD1	TRBJ1-1	TGTGCCAGCAGCCCCGCCGGGACAGGGAAAACTGAAGCTTTCTTT	CASSPAGTGKTEAFF
NA	15	TRBV19	NA	TRBJ1-5	TGTGCCAGTAGTATGACAGCCTTGTTGAATCAGCCCCAGCATTTT	CASSMTALLNQPQHF
NA	15	TRBV11-3	NA	TRBJ2-1	TGTGCCAGCAGCTTAGACCCCGGGTCCTACAATGAGCAGTTCTTC	CASSLDPGSYNEQFF
once	15	TRBV5-8	NA	TRBJ1-2	TGTGCCAGCAGCGCGTACGTAGGGGCTAACTATGGCTACACCTTC	CASSAYVGANYGYTF
NA	14	TRBV6-5	TRBD1	TRBJ1-5	TGTGCCAGCGCGGGACAGGGTCACAATCAGCCCCAGCATTTT	CASAGQGHNQPQHF
NA	15	TRBV15	NA	TRBJ1-2	TGTGCCACCAGCAGAGTAATTACAGGACACTATGGCTACACCTTC	CATSRVITGHYGYTF
NA	22	TRBV2	TRBD2	TRBJ2-1	TGTGCCAGCAGTTTTCAACCGACCGGACTAGCGGGGGAACAAAGCTCCTACAATGAGCAGTTCTTC	CASSFQPTGLAGEQSSYNEQFF
NA	15	TRBV9	TRBD1	TRBJ2-1	TGTGCCAGCAGCGTCACAGGGGTATCCTACAATGAGCAGTTCTTC	CASSVTGVSYNEQFF
NA	13	TRBV29-1	TRBD1	TRBJ1-1	TGCAGCGGACGACAGGGGGCCCGTTCTGAAGCTTTCTTT	CSGRQGARSEAFF
once	14	TRBV5-4	NA	TRBJ2-7	TGTGCCAGCAGCTTAGGGGTGGCCTCCTACGAGCAGTACTTC	CASSLGVASYEQYF
few	16	TRBV4-1	NA	TRBJ1-1	TGCGCCAGCAGCCAAGCTCCAGGGGTCATGAACACTGAAGCTTTCTTT	CASSQAPGVMNTEAFF
NA	14	TRBV6-5	NA	TRBJ1-1	TGTGCCAGCAGTTACATTGGGGGGGTGGCTGAAGCTTTCTTT	CASSYIGGVAEAFF
NA	14	TRBV10-3	NA	TRBJ2-7	TGTGCCATCAGTGAGTTGGGCAGGGTTAGCGAGCAGTACTTC	CAISELGRVSEQYF
NA	15	TRBV18	TRBD2	TRBJ2-7	TGTGCCAGCTCACCGGGACTAGCGGGGGTTTACGAGCAGTACTTC	CASSPGLAGVYEQYF
NA	13	TRBV19	NA	TRBJ2-5	TGTGCCAGTAGTCCGGGAGAAGGGGAGACCCAGTACTTC	CASSPGEGETQYF